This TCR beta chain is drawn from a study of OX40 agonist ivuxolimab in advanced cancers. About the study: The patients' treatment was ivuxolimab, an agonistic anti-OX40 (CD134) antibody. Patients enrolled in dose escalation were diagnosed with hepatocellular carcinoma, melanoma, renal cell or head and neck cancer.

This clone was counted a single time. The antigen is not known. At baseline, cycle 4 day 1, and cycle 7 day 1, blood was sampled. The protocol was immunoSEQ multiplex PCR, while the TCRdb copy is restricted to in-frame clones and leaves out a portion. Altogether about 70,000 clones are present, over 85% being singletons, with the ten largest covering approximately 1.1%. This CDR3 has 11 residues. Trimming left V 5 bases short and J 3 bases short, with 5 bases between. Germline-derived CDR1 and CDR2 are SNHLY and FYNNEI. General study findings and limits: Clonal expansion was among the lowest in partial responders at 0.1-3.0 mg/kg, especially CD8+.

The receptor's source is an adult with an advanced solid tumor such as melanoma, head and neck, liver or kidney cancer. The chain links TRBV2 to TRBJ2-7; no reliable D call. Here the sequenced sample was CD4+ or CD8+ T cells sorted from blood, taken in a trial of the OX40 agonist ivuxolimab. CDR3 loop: CASSLGYEQYF. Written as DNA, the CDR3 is TGTGCCAGCAGTTTGGGCTACGAGCAGTACTTC.